The present TCR beta chain was sequenced within a study of blood T cell repertoires in COVID-19. In the study overall: Sources were T cells, B-cell-depleted T cells, or PBMCs; the material itself was cDNA or gDNA.

Assay used: immunoSEQ multiplex PCR; TCRdb lists only in-frame clones, some missing. The data show 150,000 to 200,000 clones, roughly 80% seen once. This CDR3 spans 16 amino acids. V lost 1 base to trimming and J lost 4 bases; unmatched junction nucleotides: 5. CDR1 and CDR2 (germline): SGHTA, FQGNSA. The material sequenced was PBMCs or T cells enriched from blood (not recorded which). This sequence joins TRBV7-2 and TRBJ2-2; 8 positions agree with TRBD1. The receptor was derived from a man in his forties or fifties who had recovered from COVID-19. The CDR3: CASSLVGQGGTGELFF. In DNA form, the CDR3 reads TGTGCCAGCAGCTTAGTAGGACAGGGCGGCACCGGGGAGCTGTTTTTT. The full variable domain, in which reference TRBV7-2 and TRBJ2-2 provide the parts outside the CDR3, is GAGVSQSPSNKVTEKGKDVELRCDPISGHTALYWYRQSLGQGLEFLIYFQGNSAPDKSGLPSDRFSAERTGGSVSTLTIQRTQQEDSAVYLCASSLVGQGGTGELFFGEGSRLTVL.